This T cell receptor beta chain emerged from a study of beta chain features in type 1 diabetes. Notes on the study in general: Patients with Type 1 diabetes showed moderately but significantly shorter TCRB CDR3s in all four CD4+ subsets.

Expressed TCRB transcripts got sequenced, as all isolated RNA was reverse transcribed. The protocol was immunoSEQ multiplex PCR, while the TCRdb copy is restricted to in-frame clones and leaves out a portion. This table has about 260,000 clones, roughly 22% appearing once. A word on this clone: The target antigen is unknown.

CDR3 size: 16 residues. J was trimmed by 2 bases and V by 4 bases; bases with no gene match: 9. Germline V lookup: CDR1 GTSNPN, CDR2 SVGIG (reference sequence). The sequence was collected from a woman aged 40-49 years with type 1 diabetes. The sample consisted of naive CD4+ T cells from blood. The V and J genes are TRBV30 and TRBJ2-5; 11 bases fit TRBD2. The CDR3 here is CAWTSGTSGPQETQYF. The CDR3 DNA follows: TGTGCCTGGACCTCCGGGACTAGCGGCCCTCAAGAGACCCAGTACTTC. The full variable domain, rest sourced from reference TRBV30 and TRBJ2-5, is SQTIHQWPATLVQPVGSPLSLECTVEGTSNPNLYWYRQAAGRGLQLLFYSVGIGQISSEVPQNLSASRPQDRQFILSSKKLLLSDSGFYLCAWTSGTSGPQETQYFGPGTRLLVL.